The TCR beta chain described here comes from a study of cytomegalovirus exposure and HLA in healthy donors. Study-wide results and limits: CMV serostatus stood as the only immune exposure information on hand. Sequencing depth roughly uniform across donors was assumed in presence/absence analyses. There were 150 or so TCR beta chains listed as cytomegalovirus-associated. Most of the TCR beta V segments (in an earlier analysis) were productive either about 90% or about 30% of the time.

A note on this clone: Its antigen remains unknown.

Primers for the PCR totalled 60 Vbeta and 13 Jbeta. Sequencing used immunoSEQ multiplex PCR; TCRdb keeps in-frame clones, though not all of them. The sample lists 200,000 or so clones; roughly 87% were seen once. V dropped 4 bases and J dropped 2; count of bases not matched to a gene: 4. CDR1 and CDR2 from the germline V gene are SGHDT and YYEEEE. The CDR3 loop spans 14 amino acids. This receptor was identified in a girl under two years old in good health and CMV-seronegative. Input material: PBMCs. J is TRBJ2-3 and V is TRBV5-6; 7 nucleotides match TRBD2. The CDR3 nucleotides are TGTGCCAGCAGCCCGGGGGGTACCACAGATACGCAGTATTTT. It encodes CASSPGGTTDTQYF.